The 17 T cell receptor beta chains below were found in one sample sequenced in a study of blood T cell repertoires in COVID-19. TCRdb keeps only in-frame clones here, not all; method: immunoSEQ multiplex PCR. This sample yields 300,000 to 350,000 clones, of which over 70% are seen a single time; roughly 3% belongs to the top ten. The material sequenced was peripheral blood. Receptor source: a young man with active or convalescent COVID-19.

Here the CDR3 reads CASSEGPYTGELFF. In DNA, the CDR3 is TGTGCCAGCAGTGAGGGCCCATACACCGGGGAGCTGTTTTTT. V gene TRBV6-4 combines with J gene TRBJ2-2; D remains ambiguous. The V gene lost 3 bases and the J gene lost 3 bases, with 8 bases spanning the gap. This CDR3 is 14 amino acids long. Germline V gene sequence: CDR1 MRHNA, CDR2 SNTAGT.

This chain joins TRBV28 and TRBJ2-7; 7 bases fit TRBD1. The CDR3 extends over 15 amino acids. Germline values: CDR1 MDHEN, CDR2 SYDVKM. The ends lost 5 bases at V and 7 bases at J; junction bases unmatched: 14. The CDR3 reads CASSPPYIQGQEQYF. Written as DNA, the CDR3 is TGTGCCAGCAGTCCTCCCTATATACAGGGGCAAGAGCAGTACTTC.

Details on this clone: Other DNA sequences in the same sample also yield this CDR3. The V gene is TRBV10-3, the J gene TRBJ2-7; D not certain. The CDR3 is 13 residues long. CDR1 ENHRY and CDR2 SYGVKD come from the germline V gene. Trimming cost V 2 bases and J 2 bases, with 7 bases left between them. In DNA form, the CDR3 reads TGTGCCATCAGTGAGGGGCAGACCTACGAGCAGTACTTC. Amino acid sequence: CAISEGQTYEQYF.

The genes are TRBV29-1 and TRBJ2-5, with D perhaps TRBD2 (6 bases). Trimming pared 5 bases from V and 5 bases from J, leaving 18 bases between. The CDR3 is 14 residues long. Germline loops: CDR1 SQVTM, CDR2 ANQGSEA. CDR3 nucleotide sequence: TGCAGCGTTCCAACTTATGGCGGGATGGAGACCCAGTACTTC. Amino acid sequence: CSVPTYGGMETQYF.

Notes on this clone: At one of its ends the junction is not consistent with the germline gene, which may arise from a read error. The chain carries TRBV5-1 and TRBJ1-2; 7 nucleotides agree with TRBD1. Germline V lookup: CDR1 SGHRS, CDR2 YFSETQ. This CDR3 comprises 14 residues. CDR3 sequence reads: CASSLGDRSVGYTF. The CDR3 nucleotides read TGCGCCAGCAGTTTGGGGGACAGATCTGTTGGCTACACCTTC.

The V and J genes are TRBV5-6 and TRBJ1-2; D gene unclear. The germline gives CDR1 SGHDT, CDR2 YYEEEE. V lost 1 base, J lost 0 bases, and 10 bases lay in between. The CDR3 spans 15 residues. Written as DNA, the CDR3 is TGTGCCAGCAGCTTGCCGCTGGCAACTAACTATGGCTACACCTTC. Its protein product is CASSLPLATNYGYTF.

The chain is built from TRBV24-1 and TRBJ1-4; no reliable D call. This CDR3 contains 13 residues. Germline CDR1 is KGHDR and CDR2 is SFDVKD. V was clipped by 5 bases and J by 8 bases, with 11 bases between them. The CDR3 bases are TGTGCCACCAGTGGTCCTCGAGGGGAAAAACTGTTTTTT. This gives the protein CATSGPRGEKLFF.

The V gene is TRBV5-1, the J gene TRBJ1-1, with D maybe TRBD1 (6 bases). This CDR3 has 14 amino acids. Germline V gene data show CDR1 as SGHRS and CDR2 as YFSETQ. V gave up 0 bases and J gave up 1 base, with 7 bases separating them. DNA for the CDR3: TGCGCCAGCAGCTTGGCAGGGGCGAACACTGAAGCTTTCTTT. Protein: CASSLAGANTEAFF.

There are a few counts of this clone. The genes are TRBV5-1 and TRBJ2-5, with 7 bases matching TRBD2. This CDR3 spans 15 amino acids. In germline, CDR1 is SGHRS, CDR2 YFSETQ. Germline trimming cut 0 bases from V and 1 base from J; bases unmatched to any gene: 3. CDR3 residues: CASSLAAGVQETQYF. As DNA, the CDR3 is TGCGCCAGCAGCTTGGCTGCGGGGGTCCAAGAGACCCAGTACTTC.

The chain joins TRBV4-3 to TRBJ1-2; D is ambiguous. Per germline, CDR1 LGHNA and CDR2 YSLEER. V dropped 4 bases and J dropped 3 bases, with 15 bases sitting between them. CDR3 length: 15 residues. This chain's CDR3 is CASSRGPPRDYGYTF. CDR3 DNA sequence: TGCGCCAGCAGCCGTGGACCCCCGAGGGACTATGGCTACACCTTC.

This chain uses TRBV7-2 with TRBJ1-5; the match to TRBD1 covers 9 bases. In germline, CDR1 is SGHTA, CDR2 FQGNSA. This CDR3 spans 15 amino acids. With 4 bases clipped from V and 7 bases from J, the junction kept 8 bases outside the gene matches. As DNA, the CDR3 is TGTGCCAGCAGCTGGGGACAGGGACGTGGGCAGCCCCAGCATTTT. This translates into CASSWGQGRGQPQHF.

The rearrangement links TRBV24-1 to TRBJ1-1, with 9 positions matching TRBD1. The CDR3 has 13 amino acids. CDR1 KGHDR and CDR2 SFDVKD come from the germline V gene. V was clipped by 4 bases and J by 8 bases; unmatched bases: 4. The CDR3 protein is CATSERDREEAFF. CDR3 bases: TGTGCCACCAGTGAGCGGGACAGGGAAGAAGCTTTCTTT.

The chain couples TRBV2 to TRBJ2-1, with D possibly being TRBD2 (5 bases). CDR3 length: 13 amino acids. CDR1 is SNHLY and CDR2 is FYNNEI in the germline V gene. Trimming removed 5 bases from V and 9 bases from J, with 14 bases in between. The CDR3 here is CASSNIVGSEQFF. DNA for the CDR3: TGTGCCAGCAGTAATATTGTGGGGAGTGAGCAGTTCTTC.

The chain employs TRBV29-1 and TRBJ1-1; 10 nucleotides agree with TRBD1. CDR1 and CDR2 from the germline V gene are SQVTM and ANQGSEA. The CDR3 loop spans 15 amino acids. The junction had 4 bases not matched to a gene; V was cut back by 1 base and J by 2 bases. The CDR3 DNA reads as TGCAGCGTTGAAGGGGGACAGGGGATAAACACTGAAGCTTTCTTT. This translates into CSVEGGQGINTEAFF.

With regard to this clone: Mismatch with germline at one junction end may stem from a read error. This rearrangement joins TRBV11-2 to TRBJ2-1; tentative D call: TRBD1 (5 bases). Germline CDR1 reads SGHAT; CDR2 reads FQNNGV. This CDR3 contains 14 residues. The CDR3, as DNA: TGTGCCAGCAGCTTACAGGGATCCTCCAATGAGCAGTTCTTC. This translates into CASSLQGSSNEQFF.

The chain is built from TRBV5-1 and TRBJ1-4; a possible D gene is TRBD1 (5 bases). Germline V lookup: CDR1 SGHRS, CDR2 YFSETQ. This CDR3 has 15 amino acids. The V gene lost 4 bases and the J gene lost 7 bases, with 17 bases spanning the gap. The CDR3 spells CASSPGGSLTEKLFF. CDR3 nucleotide sequence: TGCGCCAGCAGCCCGGGGGGGAGCTTGACTGAAAAACTGTTTTTT.

The CDR3 loop reads CASSTHGLAGGSYEQYF. The DNA of the CDR3 is TGTGCCAGCAGTACTCACGGACTAGCGGGAGGCTCCTACGAGCAGTACTTC. This chain joins TRBV28 and TRBJ2-7; TRBD2 matches 14 bases. The germline CDR1 and CDR2 sequences are MDHEN and SYDVKM. CDR3 size: 17 residues. The trim removed 5 bases at V and 0 bases at J, leaving 6 bases unmatched.